This T cell receptor (beta chain) was captured in a study of T-cell memory formation after mild COVID-19. The overall study: TCR clusters largely stayed donor specific.

Germline V gene lookup returns CDR1 SGHDT and CDR2 YYEEEE. The CDR3 has 16 amino acids. Trimming removed 3 bases at V and 5 bases at J, with 17 bases between. Researchers used 5'RACE with constant-segment primers to make TCR alpha and TCR beta cDNA libraries that carry sample barcodes and UMIs. TCRdb passed the 5' RACE reads through MiXCR, listing each CDR3 protein once. The sample shows about 470,000 distinct CDR3 sequences, more than 20% of them seen only once. This rearrangement joins TRBV5-6 to TRBJ2-2; D not resolved. The sequencing sample was made of PBMCs or a T cell subset sorted from them (not recorded which). The clonotype was recovered from an adult woman who had mild COVID-19 (a few samples of this study predate the infection). Cell type and time point are not known. CDR3 sequence (DNA): TGTGCCAGCAGCTGGGAACTGCACTTGGGTACCGGGGAGCTGTTTTTT. Its translation: CASSWELHLGTGELFF.